In this sample, the clone carrying this TCR beta chain turned up many times. Its specificity is not known. Looked up from germline, CDR1 is DFQATT and CDR2 is SNEGSKA (reference sequence). Trimming stripped 7 bases from V and 4 bases from J, with 7 bases between. The CDR3 runs 10 residues. The data belong to a study of T-cell reconstitution after alpha-beta-depleted transplantation in children. Regarding the study as a whole: Some patients' high day-60 TCRbeta diversity was attributed to recipient cells surviving conditioning. Among T cells one year after transplant, newly produced cells accounted for most counts and diversity. Reportedly, alpha-beta T cells present about two months post-transplant originated from several hundred expanded clones of graft origin.

For TCRbeta, the library was prepared with unique molecular identifiers. TCRdb redid the calling of the PCR reads with MiXCR, one entry per CDR3 protein. The sample consists of around 270,000 distinct CDR3 sequences, over 7.5% of them appearing once. The V call is TRBV20-1, the J call TRBJ1-2; no clear D gene. The sample here was peripheral blood, taken 360 days after TCRalphabeta/CD19-depleted stem cell transplant. This receptor was identified in a female patient aged 2-9 years who had a stem cell transplant for Fanconi anemia, so the T cells may come from the graft donor. In DNA form, the CDR3 reads TGCAGTGTGGACCCCTATGGCTACACCTTC. As protein: CSVDPYGYTF.